These 25 T cell receptor beta chains were all obtained from the same sample, sequenced in a study of T cell responses to AZD1222 COVID-19 vaccine. Measured with immunoSEQ multiplex PCR; TCRdb has only the in-frame clones, and not every one. The repertoire includes 150,000 to 200,000 clones, 85% to 90% of them detected once, and approximately 10% sits in the top ten. The sample was peripheral blood, taken 28 days after the second AZD1222 dose. The receptor set was obtained from an adult who received the AZD1222 COVID-19 vaccine.

This clone appeared a single time. Written as DNA, the CDR3 is TGTGCCAGCAGTGACTCTGAGGGAGCTGGCTACACCTTC. It is translated as CASSDSEGAGYTF. The chain is built from TRBV6-4 and TRBJ1-2; D is uncertain. The CDR3 contains 13 residues. Trimming pared 0 bases from V and 7 bases from J, leaving 9 bases between. The germline CDR1 and CDR2 sequences are MRHNA and SNTAGT.

This chain connects TRBV28 to TRBJ2-3; 7 bases line up with TRBD1. Germline CDR1 reads MDHEN; CDR2 reads SYDVKM. This CDR3 contains 16 residues. The V segment lost 7 bases and the J segment 2 bases; nucleotides outside the gene matches: 12. CDR3 sequence (DNA): TGTGCCAGCAAGGTGACAGGGAATTTAGTCACAGATACGCAGTATTTT. It translates to CASKVTGNLVTDTQYF.

The chain uses TRBV19 and TRBJ2-3; 11 nucleotides align to TRBD2. Trimming took 2 bases from V and 6 from J; bases not matched to a gene: 7. Germline V gene sequence: CDR1 LNHDA, CDR2 SQIVND (reference sequence). This CDR3 comprises 16 residues. CDR3 coding DNA: TGTGCCAGTAGTATAAGGGCTAGCGGGGGGATTGATACGCAGTATTTT. Its protein product is CASSIRASGGIDTQYF.

V and J are TRBV5-4 and TRBJ2-7; D might be TRBD2 (6 bases). Germline V lookup: CDR1 SGHNT, CDR2 YYREEE (reference sequence). V was clipped by 4 bases and J by 5 bases, with 19 bases between them. The CDR3 runs to 15 residues. The CDR3 is CASSMAGRDYNEQYF. Written as DNA, the CDR3 is TGTGCCAGCAGCATGGCCGGGCGGGATTACAACGAGCAGTACTTC.

The chain employs TRBV3-1 (or the pseudogene TRBV3-2) and TRBJ1-2, with 10 bases matching TRBD1. After removal of 5 bases from V and 4 bases from J, the junction contained 10 bases not matched to a gene. The CDR3 length is 16 residues. Germline CDR1 is LGHDT and CDR2 is YNNKEL (reference sequence). The CDR3 here is CASSRGLGQGTYGYTF. CDR3 sequence (DNA): TGTGCCAGCAGCAGGGGGCTGGGACAGGGGACCTATGGCTACACCTTC.

The chain employs TRBV7-2 and TRBJ1-2, with a tentative D call TRBD1 (5 bases). The CDR3 is 15 residues long. Trimming left V 5 bases short and J 4 bases short, with 17 bases between. From germline, CDR1 is SGHTA and CDR2 FQGNSA. The CDR3 DNA sequence: TGTGCCAGCAGCCCCCAGGGAGGAGGGGTCTATGGCTACACCTTC. It encodes CASSPQGGGVYGYTF.

J is TRBJ1-5 and V is TRBV12-3 or TRBV12-4; D not resolved. The CDR3 contains 12 residues. The V end was cut by 3 bases, the J end by 5 bases, with 5 bases between. CDR3 sequence reads: CASSFPHQPQHF. The CDR3 DNA reads as TGTGCCAGCAGTTTTCCCCATCAGCCCCAGCATTTT.

The J gene is TRBJ1-6, the V gene TRBV18; D uncertain. The ends were cut back, 3 bases at V and 0 bases at J, with 3 bases in the middle. The germline V gene has CDR1 KGHSH and CDR2 LQKENI. This CDR3 comprises 14 residues. The CDR3 is CASSPSSYNSPLHF. The CDR3 coding sequence is TGTGCCAGCTCACCTAGCTCCTATAATTCACCCCTCCACTTT. Complete variable domain (other parts from reference TRBV18 and TRBJ1-6): NAGVMQNPRHLVRRRGQEARLRCSPMKGHSHVYWYRQLPEEGLKFMVYLQKENIIDESGMPKERFSAEFPKEGPSILRIQQVVRGDSAAYFCASSPSSYNSPLHFGNGTRLTVT.

This chain connects TRBV6-5 to TRBJ2-7; TRBD2 matches 8 bases. The length of the CDR3 is 15 residues. Germline values: CDR1 MNHEY, CDR2 SVGAGI. The V and J ends lost 10 bases and 2 bases, in that order; junction bases with no gene match: 13. CDR3 nucleotide sequence: TGTGCCAACTCCCGGGGGGGGCAGGGAGCCTACGAGCAGTACTTC. This gives the protein CANSRGGQGAYEQYF.

This chain uses TRBV19 with TRBJ1-6, with TRBD1 matching over 8 bases. Trimming at V came to 2 bases and at J to 14 bases, leaving 14 bases not matched to a gene. CDR1 is LNHDA and CDR2 is SQIVND in the germline V gene (reference sequence). The CDR3 contains 16 residues. The CDR3 sequence: CASSILQGANRDSLHF. The CDR3 DNA follows: TGTGCCAGTAGTATATTGCAGGGGGCCAACCGCGACTCCCTCCACTTT. Drawing the rest from reference TRBV19 and TRBJ1-6, the complete variable domain is DGGITQSPKYLFRKEGQNVTLSCEQNLNHDAMYWYRQDPGQGLRLIYYSQIVNDFQKGDIAEGYSVSREKKESFPLTVTSAQKNPTAFYLCASSILQGANRDSLHFGNGTRLTVT.

The chain uses TRBV10-3 and TRBJ1-3; 11 bases are a match to TRBD1. The V gene end was trimmed by 10 bases and the J gene end by 4 bases; junction bases not matched to a gene: 15. CDR1 and CDR2 (germline): ENHRY, SYGVKD. This CDR3 comprises 17 residues. The chain's CDR3 is CATHTGGQGAEGNTIYF. CDR3 nucleotides: TGTGCCACCCACACCGGAGGACAGGGGGCCGAAGGAAACACCATATATTTT.

The V call is TRBV6-2 or TRBV6-3, the J call TRBJ2-2; 8 bases are a match to TRBD1. Trimming took 5 bases from V and 6 from J; bases not matched to a gene: 5. The germline V gene has CDR1 MNHEY and CDR2 SVGEGT. This CDR3 spans 14 amino acids. CDR3 sequence (DNA): TGTGCCAGCAGTCCGCAGGGGGCGCCCGGGGAGCTGTTTTTT. Residues: CASSPQGAPGELFF.

The sample holds a few counts of this clone. The chain links TRBV19 to TRBJ1-2, with D hard to call. Germline-derived CDR1 and CDR2 are LNHDA and SQIVND (reference sequence). This CDR3 is 14 amino acids long. V lost 7 bases and J 0 bases, leaving 12 bases between the germline ends. CDR3 nucleotides: TGTGCCAGTACCCGCCAGGCCACTAACTATGGCTACACCTTC. Protein product: CASTRQATNYGYTF.

The chain couples TRBV5-5 to TRBJ1-5, with D possibly matching TRBD1 (6 bases). CDR1 is SGHKS and CDR2 is YYEKEE in the germline V gene (reference sequence). This CDR3 is 15 amino acids long. Trimming stripped 0 bases from V and 6 bases from J, with 13 bases between. This CDR3 reads CASSLEQGWGQPQHF. CDR3 bases: TGTGCCAGCAGCTTGGAGCAGGGGTGGGGTCAGCCCCAGCATTTT.

The gene calls are TRBV5-4 and TRBJ1-1; TRBD1 aligns across 7 bases. V shed 4 bases and J 0 bases; nucleotides not matched to a gene: 6. From germline, CDR1 is SGHNT and CDR2 YYREEE (reference sequence). The CDR3 runs to 15 residues. CDR3 DNA sequence: TGTGCCAGCAGCAAACCGCAGGGGGTGAACACTGAAGCTTTCTTT. It codes for CASSKPQGVNTEAFF.

The V call is TRBV13, the J call TRBJ1-3; D is unclear. This CDR3 has 14 residues. The V gene lost 2 bases and the J gene lost 4 bases, with 9 bases spanning the gap. Per germline, CDR1 PRHDT and CDR2 FYEKMQ (reference sequence). The DNA of the CDR3 is TGTGCCAGCAGCTTAAGTCAGCCAGGAAACACCATATATTTT. Amino acid sequence: CASSLSQPGNTIYF.

V and J are TRBV27 and TRBJ1-6, with D possibly TRBD1 on 6 matching bases. The CDR3 consists of 15 residues. CDR1 and CDR2 (germline): MNHEY, SMNVEV (reference sequence). The germline V and J ends were trimmed by 5 bases and 2 bases, with 10 bases remaining between them. CDR3 nucleotide sequence: TGTGCCAGCAGTCTACAGGGTGCCTATAATTCACCCCTCCACTTT. It encodes CASSLQGAYNSPLHF.

The CDR3 region is CASSNTGGDEKLFF. The DNA of the CDR3 is TGTGCCAGCAGCAACACAGGGGGCGATGAAAAACTGTTTTTT. The chain is built from TRBV21-1 and TRBJ1-4; no DNA check was done on the table's D call, TRBD1. TRBV21-1 is flagged as a pseudogene. The CDR3 is 14 amino acids.

V is TRBV7-2 and J is TRBJ1-3; a weak D match, TRBD1 (5 bases). This CDR3 region has 15 residues. V was shortened by 1 base and J by 0 bases, with 7 bases between the two germline ends. CDR1 and CDR2 (germline): SGHTA, FQGNSA. The CDR3 region has the DNA TGTGCCAGCAGCTTAGTGGGGGGCTCTGGAAACACCATATATTTT. Translated, it gives CASSLVGGSGNTIYF.

V usage is TRBV11-3 and J usage is TRBJ2-2; 14 bases line up with TRBD2. V trimming: 5 bases; J trimming: 1 base; junction bases outside the gene matches: 6. CDR3 length: 18 residues. CDR1 and CDR2 (germline): SGHNT, YENEEA. In DNA form, the CDR3 reads TGTGCCAGCAGCGCGTCGGGACTAGCGGGGGAGAACACCGGGGAGCTGTTTTTT. Its translation: CASSASGLAGENTGELFF.

The CDR3 DNA reads TGTGCCAGCAGTGAGAGGGTCGGAACTAATGAAAAACTGTTTTTT. Its protein product is CASSERVGTNEKLFF. V and J are TRBV2 and TRBJ1-4; no firm D call. This CDR3 has 15 residues. Germline loops: CDR1 SNHLY, CDR2 FYNNEI. Deletions cut 3 bases from V and 1 base from J, with 9 bases between.

J is TRBJ2-1 and V is TRBV5-4; D may be TRBD1 (6 bases). V lost 2 bases, J lost 2 bases, and 14 bases lay in between. This CDR3 has 16 residues. Germline CDR1 is SGHNT and CDR2 is YYREEE (reference sequence). Here the CDR3 DNA reads TGTGCCAGCAGCTTCGGACAGTTAGATACCTACAATGAGCAGTTCTTC. It is translated as CASSFGQLDTYNEQFF.

The V and J genes are TRBV11-3 and TRBJ2-5; TRBD1 agrees at 9 bases. The CDR3 is made up of 15 amino acids. Germline V gene lookup returns CDR1 SGHNT and CDR2 YENEEA. V gave up 6 bases and J gave up 9 bases; unmatched junction bases: 14. CDR3: CASSYRDRASPAQYF. In DNA form, the CDR3 reads TGTGCCAGCAGTTACCGGGACAGGGCATCTCCGGCCCAGTACTTC.

The genes are TRBV28 and TRBJ1-5, with TRBD1 as a possible D gene (5 bases). The CDR3 length is 13 residues. Trimming took off 3 bases at V and 4 bases at J, with 7 bases between the two ends. The germline V gene encodes CDR1 MDHEN and CDR2 SYDVKM. DNA for the CDR3: TGTGCCAGCAGTTTTCAGGGAAATCAGCCCCAGCATTTT. Its protein product is CASSFQGNQPQHF.

The V call is TRBV5-4, the J call TRBJ2-3; 9 bases are a match to TRBD2. V trimming: 4 bases; J trimming: 4 bases; junction bases outside the gene matches: 13. CDR1 is SGHNT, CDR2 YYREEE, per germline (reference sequence). The CDR3 length is 17 residues. CDR3 loop: CASSTGLARRKADTQYF. DNA for the CDR3: TGTGCCAGCAGCACCGGACTAGCGCGACGGAAGGCAGATACGCAGTATTTT.